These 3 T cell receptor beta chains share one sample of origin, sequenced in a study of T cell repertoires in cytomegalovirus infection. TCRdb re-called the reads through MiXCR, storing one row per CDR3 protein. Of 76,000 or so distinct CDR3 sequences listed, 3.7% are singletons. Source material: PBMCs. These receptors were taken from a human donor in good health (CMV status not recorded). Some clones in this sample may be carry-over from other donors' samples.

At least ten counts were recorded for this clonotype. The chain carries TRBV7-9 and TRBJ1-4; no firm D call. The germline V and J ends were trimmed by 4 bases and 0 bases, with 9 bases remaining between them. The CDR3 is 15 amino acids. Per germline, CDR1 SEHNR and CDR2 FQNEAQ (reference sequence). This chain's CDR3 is CASSSMSATNEKLFF. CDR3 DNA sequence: TGTGCCAGCAGCTCAATGTCTGCAACTAATGAAAAACTGTTTTTT.

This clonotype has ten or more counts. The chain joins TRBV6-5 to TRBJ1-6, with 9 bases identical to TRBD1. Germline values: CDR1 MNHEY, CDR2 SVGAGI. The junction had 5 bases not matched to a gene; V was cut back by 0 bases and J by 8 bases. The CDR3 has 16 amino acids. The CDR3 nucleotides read TGTGCCAGCAGTTACTCTCAGGGACAGGGTTATTCACCCCTCCACTTT. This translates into CASSYSQGQGYSPLHF.

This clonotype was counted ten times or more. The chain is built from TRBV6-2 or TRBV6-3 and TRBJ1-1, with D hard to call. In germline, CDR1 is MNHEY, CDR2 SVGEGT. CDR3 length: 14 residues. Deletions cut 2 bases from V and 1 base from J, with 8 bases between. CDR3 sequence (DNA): TGTGCCAGCAGTTACGGGCAGAGGAACACTGAAGCTTTCTTT. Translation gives CASSYGQRNTEAFF.